This TCR beta chain derives from a study of T cells in Graves' hyperthyroidism and ophthalmopathy. Participants, patients aged 18 to 65, had newly diagnosed hyperthyroidism with a duration under 2 months. Lactation, pregnancy, other autoimmune disease or uncontrolled infection excluded patients. Regarding this clonotype: The antigen is unknown.

The CDR3 regions of TCR beta were amplified from RNA transcripts. First-round RT-PCR targeting the TCR CDR3 was performed with the HTBI primer set. A single record per CDR3 protein comes from TCRdb applying MiXCR to the multiplex PCR reads. Counted here are roughly 740,000 distinct CDR3 sequences, roughly 17% occurring once; the ten biggest clones make up over 7.5%. Broader study findings: Stable hyperthyroidism was separated from ophthalmopathy by a model based on 13 V-J features. Most clonotypes expanded in thyroid above 0.001 were likewise present in blood.

V shed 1 base and J shed 1 base, with 10 bases lying between them. The CDR3 is 16 residues long. CDR1 is MNHEY and CDR2 is SMNVEV in the germline V gene (reference sequence). The chain uses TRBV27 and TRBJ2-2; D is possibly TRBD2 (7 bases). The sequencing input was blood. This TCR derives from a man between 18 and 29 years old with Graves' hyperthyroidism. CDR3: CASSLWGGRNTGELFF. CDR3 coding DNA: TGTGCCAGCAGTTTATGGGGGGGGCGGAACACCGGGGAGCTGTTTTTT.